This T cell receptor (beta chain) comes out of a study of cytomegalovirus exposure and HLA in healthy donors (dated by TCRdb to the late 2010s). Study-wide context: In an earlier analysis of approximately 640 of the donors, 276 Gb of sequence data and 90 million to 120 million unique TCR beta sequences from about 179 million T cells were reported. An early release that covered some 630 HLA-typed donors contained about 300 gigabases of sequencing data and tens of millions of unique TCR sequences. Among the roughly 400 genotyped donors, under 90% belonged to the genetic ancestry cluster associated with self-reported Caucasian donors. The study aimed to test whether cataloging public T cell receptors could reveal signatures of past pathogen exposure. Using immunosequencing, the study profiled T cell repertoires from approximately 700 subjects and related those repertoires to cytomegalovirus serostatus. Besides the first cohort of hundreds of subjects, a separate validation cohort made up of 120 different subjects was used. To predict cytomegalovirus infection status, the study combined high-throughput TCR immunosequencing, statistical association of individual TCRs with disease status, and machine learning. A later analysis re-analyzed previously published TCR beta repertoires from 666 donors and added high-resolution HLA genotyping to study TCR occurrence patterns. In the later analysis, no new phenotypic data were used to find candidate immune exposures; instead, reliance was placed on TCR beta sequences and their occurrence across donors. To decide whether each TCR beta V gene segment behaved as functional or pseudogenic, an earlier analysis of fewer than 750 of the donors relied on high-throughput TCR beta sequencing. Donor age, sex, ethnicity and CMV serostatus were compiled alongside the repertoire data. In a later genetic analysis, genome-wide SNP genotypes for 398 of the 666 donors were used, and that subset was treated as a discovery cohort. Every discovery cohort repertoire had been produced on one sequencing platform. HLA typing included class I and class II loci at four-digit resolution. The number of donors typed differed by locus, with roughly 620-630 for A, B, C, DRB1 and DQB1, 522 for DQA1, about 610 for DPA1, and 400 to 490 for DPB1. Because of strong linkage in the cohort, five DR-DQ haplotypes were treated as single units for association and clustering. On average, around 240,000 unique TCR beta nucleotide sequences were sequenced per donor among some 420 genotyped donors of the cohort, with about 17% of those sequences being non-productive. What the authors observed across the whole study: A later analysis found that most CMV-associated TCR beta chains appeared HLA-restricted, with HLA associations seemingly driven largely by CMV exposure. V-gene and J-gene trimming of TCR beta chains was associated with a missense DCLRE1C variant in a later genetic analysis, and the association was replicated in an independent cohort. According to a later genetic analysis, donors in an Asian-associated ancestry cluster had fewer N-insertions in productive TCRs than the approximately 700-donor mean. A later analysis found that TCR association rates varied across HLA loci, with DRB1 alleles showing the most associated TCRs and HLA-C alleles the fewest. Sequencing depth was assumed to be roughly uniform across donors in the presence/absence analyses, though that assumption may not hold. HLA typing was unavailable for some donors at each locus, so association tests used only the typed subset. A further reported finding was that TCR beta sequences accurately predicted the HLA-A and HLA-B alleles for most subjects in the first cohort. Most TCR sequences were observed very rarely across donors, whereas some public TCRs were present in many individuals. A cluster of highly shared sequence variants was judged likely to represent a technical artifact of the sequencing pipeline. The study listed approximately 150 TCR beta chains as associated with cytomegalovirus. The classifier was reported to diagnose cytomegalovirus status with high specificity and sensitivity in both the original cohort and the validation cohort. According to a later analysis, parvovirus B19, influenza, CMV and Epstein-Barr virus appeared linked to several top co-occurrence clusters. This cohort had only TCR beta chains sequenced, and the lack of alpha or paired-chain data limited which features could be detected. CMV serostatus was the only immune exposure information available for the cohort. It was suggested by the authors that the approach could potentially be generalized to other disease states and immunological phenotypes. Specific HLA alleles were associated with some 15,000 TCR beta sequences at a false discovery rate of 0.05 in a later analysis. In a later analysis, HLA-associated TCR beta chains were found to be more clonally expanded and to have lower generation probabilities than equally common non-associated chains. Linkage disequilibrium might explain the correlated functional status among segregating V segments, but an unknown experimental factor could not be ruled out. Some IMGT-functional V segments, including TRBV6-2 and TRBV6-3, could not be told apart with the 87-base-pair reads, so those segments were excluded. When HLA alleles, especially DR and DQ, strongly co-occurred, attributing TCR associations to individual alleles was difficult. In vitro tests confirmed that three of the cytomegalovirus-associated TCR beta chains recognize cytomegalovirus antigens. Because counts were too low, some 17 rarely observed V segments, including chromosome 9 orphons, were left out of the earlier analysis of 587 of the donors. Broadly in line with IMGT annotations, most TCR beta V segments showed up in productive rearrangements about 87% or about 30% of the time in an earlier analysis of 450 to 600 of the donors.

The germline V end is reduced by 6 bases and the J end by 2 bases; junction bases left unmatched: 8. The germline V gene sets CDR1 to SGHDT and CDR2 to YYEEEE. The CDR3 starts with the cysteine, ends with the phenylalanine, and has 15 residues. The kept DNA is CDR3 alone, 45 bases in frame from the first base. The cohort consisted of approximately 670 healthy bone marrow donors. Cohort members were all nominally healthy when sampled, although unrecorded immune exposures were likely present. The donor was CMV seronegative and was included in the group of a few hundred seronegative cohort members. A peripheral blood sample was collected from each donor, and TCR beta sequencing was performed on peripheral blood mononuclear cells. The Qiagen DNeasy Blood Extraction Kit was used to extract genomic DNA from the blood cell samples. The library came from the immunoSEQ multiplex PCR assay. For the multiplex PCR, a mixture combining 60 forward primers for TCR Vbeta segments and 13 reverse primers for TCR Jbeta segments was used. The CDR3 region of rearranged TCR beta genes was amplified from genomic DNA by a multiplex PCR assay. The amplified TCR beta libraries were sequenced on the Illumina HiSeq System as 87-base-pair reads. On the study's bioinformatics: In a later analysis, 70 million to 95 million unique TCR beta chains were counted across the approximately 640 repertoires, and around 11 million of these chains were shared by at least two donors. Raw reads were error-corrected and collapsed into unique sequences with a nearest-neighbor algorithm that merged closely related sequences to remove PCR and sequencing errors. Alignment of CDR3 sequences to IMGT reference sequences was used to assign V, D and J gene segments. Each retained sequence needed at least a six-nucleotide match to both a V gene segment and a J gene segment. A rearrangement was called productive if the CDR3 had no stop codons and remained in frame with V and J, and every other rearrangement was called non-productive. CDR3 was defined according to IMGT convention as the region running from the second conserved V-encoded cysteine to the conserved J-encoded phenylalanine. Sequences without an unambiguous match to a single V gene segment were excluded from the earlier analysis of over 500 of the donors. An earlier analysis of approximately 590 of the donors classified V segments as functional when productive rearrangements were above 56.7% and as segregating when the standard deviation between donors was above 5%. A statistical classification framework was developed to diagnose cytomegalovirus status using the catalog of TCR beta chain sequences. In a later analysis, TCR nucleotide sequences were compared against IMGT/GENE-DB human TR gene sequences so that V and J genes could be assigned. A later analysis assigned CDR3 sequences and most-parsimonious VDJ recombination scenarios with the TCRdist pipeline. A later analysis defined each TCR beta chain by its CDR3 amino acid sequence plus V-gene family, and excluded reads lacking a unique V-gene family. In a later analysis, 550 to 650 highly shared, low-generation-probability nucleotide sequences were removed to address suspected cross-contamination and a sequencing artifact. A later analysis calculated a clonal expansion index for each public chain from normalized within-repertoire ranks of inferred template counts. Generation probabilities in a later analysis came from a VDJ recombination model fitted to out-of-frame rearrangements, and those results were checked against IGoR. A later analysis scored TCR-TCR, TCR-HLA and TCR-CMV co-occurrence with hypergeometric tests, applying a repertoire-size bias correction to TCR pairs. In a later analysis, false discovery rates were estimated by permuting HLA or CMV assignments 20 times. A later analysis grouped co-occurring TCRs with DBSCAN, adding TCRdist sequence similarity when clustering within HLA-allele-positive subsets. Co-occurrence clustering excluded repertoires with fewer than 30,000 or more than 120,000 public chains, plus five with anomalous nucleotide sharing. Sourced from immuneACCESS, this table was stored by TCRdb with only in-frame sequences that have V and J called. A share of the clones is absent; for the studies checked, an unresolved V gene accounts for under half, and the remainder has no known explanation. That table is the source of V, J and clone size, and D and trimming were worked out from the DNA. Present in this sample are about 98,000 clones, 80% to 85% of which were seen just once. About 1.5% of the sample lies in the top ten.

With respect to this clone: It lacks a known antigen. No base qualities exist here, and no much larger clone lies one base off it.

The receptor comes from a man between 40 and 49 years old in good health and CMV-seronegative. The rearranged chain carries TRBV5-6 and TRBJ2-5; 9 junctional bases match TRBD2. The sample taken for sequencing was PBMCs. The nucleotide sequence is TGTGCCAGCAACTCGGGTAGCGGGGGACAAGAGACCCAGTACTTC. Translated, this is CASNSGSGGQETQYF.